Presented here are 29 T cell receptor beta chains from one specimen sequenced in a study of blood T cells in healthy people across ages. It was with a sample-barcoded 5' primer and a J-beta primer mix that a second PCR of about 6 to 12 cycles was run. A single record per CDR3 protein comes from TCRdb applying MiXCR to the 5' RACE reads. The sample shows 700,000 to 1,000,000 distinct CDR3 sequences, 40% to 50% of them seen only once. Specimen: blood. These receptors were obtained from a man in his sixties in good health.

The J gene is TRBJ2-4, the V gene TRBV7-2; D is unclear. This CDR3 is 14 amino acids long. Germline V gene data show CDR1 as SGHTA and CDR2 as FQGNSA. The V end was cut by 5 bases, the J end by 0 bases, with 8 bases between. CDR3 amino acids: CASSPRLAKNIQYF. CDR3 DNA sequence: TGTGCCAGCAGCCCCCGACTAGCCAAAAACATTCAGTACTTC.

Only a few counts were recorded for this clonotype. The CDR3 here is CASSPAGGRSYNEQFF. The CDR3 region has the DNA TGCGCCAGCAGCCCCGCCGGGGGAAGGTCCTACAATGAGCAGTTCTTC. V and J are TRBV4-3 and TRBJ2-1; maybe TRBD2 (6 bases). V lost 4 bases to trimming and J lost 1 base, with 14 bases between them. This CDR3 contains 16 residues. CDR1 is LGHNA and CDR2 is YSLEER in the germline V gene.

CDR3: CASSLRGGGPYQETQYF. The DNA of the CDR3 is TGTGCCAGCAGCTTAAGGGGAGGGGGGCCTTACCAAGAGACCCAGTACTTC. The chain recombines TRBV7-3 with TRBJ2-5, with D perhaps TRBD2 (7 bases). The length of the CDR3 is 17 residues. CDR1 is SGHTA and CDR2 is FQGTGA in the germline V gene. Trimming pared 1 base from V and 0 bases from J, leaving 15 bases between.

V and J are TRBV3-1 and TRBJ2-1; D unresolved. V lost 1 base and J 14 bases, leaving 9 bases between the germline ends. Germline V gene sequence: CDR1 LGHDT, CDR2 YNNKEL (reference sequence). This CDR3 has 11 amino acids. The CDR3 DNA sequence: TGTGCCAGCAGCCAAGCGGTTCAAAAGTTCTTC. Protein sequence: CASSQAVQKFF.

The chain couples TRBV6-1 to TRBJ2-5; 12 bases match TRBD1. Per the germline V gene, CDR1 is MNHNS and CDR2 is SASEGT. Trimming took 3 bases from V and 5 from J; bases not matched to a gene: 4. There are 15 residues in the CDR3. CDR3: CASSDVGQGAETQYF. CDR3 DNA: TGTGCCAGCAGTGACGTGGGACAGGGGGCTGAGACCCAGTACTTC.

The chain couples TRBV12-3 or TRBV12-4 to TRBJ2-6; unclear D gene. This CDR3 contains 17 residues. V was cut by 3 bases and J by 0 bases, with 12 bases left in between. CDR3 protein: CASSLGGTPSGANVLTF. The CDR3, as DNA: TGTGCCAGCAGTTTGGGCGGAACCCCCTCTGGGGCCAACGTCCTGACTTTC.

With regard to this clonotype: A much more abundant neighbour one base away suggests this may be a read error. The chain combines TRBV29-1 with TRBJ2-7; D is perhaps TRBD1 or TRBD2 (5 bases each). Trimming left V 4 bases short and J 9 bases short, with 22 bases between. Germline CDR1 is SQVTM and CDR2 is ANQGSEA. CDR3 length: 14 amino acids. CDR3 protein: CSVGAPGLSGGQYF. The CDR3 region has the DNA TGCAGCGTTGGGGCACCCGGGTTATCTGGGGGGCAGTACTTC.

The chain couples TRBV6-2 or TRBV6-3 to TRBJ2-7, with D hard to call. In germline, CDR1 is MNHEY, CDR2 SVGEGT. Trimming left V 5 bases short and J 3 bases short, with 8 bases between. The CDR3 runs to 12 residues. The CDR3 region is CASSIDVYEQYF. The CDR3 DNA reads TGTGCCAGCAGTATAGACGTCTACGAGCAGTACTTC.

This clonotype was seen more than once but under ten times. The V and J genes are TRBV4-1 and TRBJ1-6; the D gene is possibly TRBD1 (5 bases). The germline V gene has CDR1 MGHRA and CDR2 YSYEKL. Deletions cut 4 bases from V and 7 bases from J, with 17 bases between. CDR3 length: 16 amino acids. The CDR3 sequence: CASSPHGDGANSPLHF. In DNA, the CDR3 is TGCGCCAGCAGCCCCCACGGCGACGGGGCCAATTCACCCCTCCACTTT.

The chain is built from TRBV20-1 and TRBJ2-7; 7 bases are a match to TRBD1. V was pared by 4 bases and J by 1 base, with 4 bases of the junction left unmatched. The CDR3 is 13 amino acids. CDR1 DFQATT and CDR2 SNEGSKA come from the germline V gene (reference sequence). CDR3 bases: TGCAGTGCTAACAGGGGAGATTCCTACGAGCAGTACTTC. Translated, it gives CSANRGDSYEQYF.

J is TRBJ1-6 and V is TRBV10-3; D remains ambiguous. The V and J ends lost 7 bases and 8 bases respectively, with 21 bases between them. This CDR3 has 16 amino acids. The germline gives CDR1 ENHRY, CDR2 SYGVKD. The CDR3 region is CAINAGRGVIYSPLHF. CDR3 bases: TGTGCCATCAATGCCGGGCGGGGTGTAATCTATTCACCCCTCCACTTT.

V and J are TRBV20-1 and TRBJ1-1, with a possible D match to TRBD1 (6 bases). This CDR3 contains 13 residues. Per germline, CDR1 DFQATT and CDR2 SNEGSKA (reference sequence). V lost 0 bases and J 7 bases, leaving 12 bases between the germline ends. CDR3 loop: CSARDPDSHEAFF. In nucleotides, the CDR3 is TGCAGTGCTAGAGATCCGGACAGCCATGAAGCTTTCTTT.

This clonotype has more than one count but fewer than ten. This sequence joins TRBV7-9 and TRBJ1-1, with D maybe TRBD1 (5 bases). The ends were cut back, 6 bases at V and 3 bases at J, with 17 bases in the middle. CDR1 is SEHNR, CDR2 FQNEAQ, per germline (reference sequence). The CDR3 is 15 amino acids. The CDR3 bases are TGTGCCAGCAGTATAAGAAGACAGTGGGACACTGAAGCTTTCTTT. Translation: CASSIRRQWDTEAFF.

The rearrangement joins TRBV7-3 to TRBJ2-1; tentative D call: TRBD2 (5 bases). Germline V gene sequence: CDR1 SGHTA, CDR2 FQGTGA. Deletions cut 1 base from V and 6 bases from J, with 19 bases between. This CDR3 has 17 amino acids. The CDR3: CASSLIGAADGINEQFF. The CDR3 DNA reads as TGTGCCAGCAGCTTAATAGGCGCTGCCGACGGGATCAATGAGCAGTTCTTC.

The chain recombines TRBV7-9 with TRBJ2-7, with D perhaps TRBD1 or TRBD2 (6 bases each). The CDR3 covers 15 residues. CDR1 SEHNR and CDR2 FQNEAQ come from the germline V gene (reference sequence). The germline V and J ends were trimmed by 6 bases and 6 bases, with 21 bases remaining between them. The CDR3 DNA reads TGTGCCAGCAGTCCGCATGGAGGGGGACCCCTCGAGCAGTACTTC. Translating it yields CASSPHGGGPLEQYF. The variable domain in full, completed from reference TRBV7-9 and TRBJ2-7, reads DTGVSQNPRHKITKRGQNVTFRCDPISEHNRLYWYRQTLGQGPEFLTYFQNEAQLEKSRLLSDRFSAERPKGSFSTLEIQRTEQGDSAMYLCASSPHGGGPLEQYFGPGTRLTVT.

V usage is TRBV10-3 and J usage is TRBJ1-1, with D maybe TRBD1 (5 bases). Trimming removed 5 bases at V and 9 bases at J, with 25 bases between. There are 16 residues in the CDR3. From germline, CDR1 is ENHRY and CDR2 SYGVKD. Written as DNA, the CDR3 is TGTGCCATCAGTAAAAGACAGATCTCTGAACACTTGAAAGCTTTCTTT. This encodes CAISKRQISEHLKAFF.

J is TRBJ2-7 and V is TRBV3-1, with 7 nucleotides matching TRBD1. V was pared by 4 bases and J by 0 bases, with 9 bases of the junction left unmatched. CDR3 length: 16 amino acids. CDR1 LGHDT and CDR2 YNNKEL come from the germline V gene (reference sequence). The CDR3 DNA sequence: TGTGCCAGCAGCCCTCCGGTGGGGACAGCCTCCTACGAGCAGTACTTC. It encodes CASSPPVGTASYEQYF.

The table lists this clonotype with a few counts. The chain is built from TRBV7-9 and TRBJ2-7; 10 bases line up with TRBD2. The CDR3 consists of 15 residues. Germline CDR1 and CDR2: SEHNR and FQNEAQ (reference sequence). V dropped 5 bases and J dropped 5; count of bases not matched to a gene: 9. Here the CDR3 reads CASSQNLAGVDEQYF. In DNA form, the CDR3 reads TGTGCCAGCAGCCAGAACCTAGCGGGGGTGGACGAGCAGTACTTC.

The J gene is TRBJ2-4, the V gene TRBV3-1; possible D gene TRBD1, 5 bases. The DNA end is a closer match to TRBJ2-7, so the J assignment may be wrong. The CDR3 is 15 amino acids. Looked up from germline, CDR1 is LGHDT and CDR2 is YNNKEL (reference sequence). The CDR3 is CASSQLGIQDYEQYF. CDR3 bases: TGTGCCAGCAGCCAGCTAGGGATACAGGACTACGAGCAGTACTTC.

This clonotype appeared a few times. The CDR3 coding sequence is TGCAGCGCTGAGGCAGGGTTCGGTGGCTACACCTTC. Encoded protein: CSAEAGFGGYTF. This chain links TRBV29-1 with TRBJ1-2; a weak D match, TRBD1 (5 bases). The V end was cut by 7 bases, the J end by 7 bases, with 16 bases between. Germline V CDR1 and CDR2: SQVTM, ANQGSEA. CDR3 length equals 12 residues.

This CDR3 is CASSPERLTYEQYF. CDR3 sequence (DNA): TGTGCCAGCAGCCCGGAGAGGTTGACCTACGAGCAGTACTTC. The gene calls are TRBV7-9 and TRBJ2-7; no reliable D call. Germline lookup yields CDR1 SEHNR and CDR2 FQNEAQ (reference sequence). The CDR3 length is 14 residues. V shed 5 bases and J shed 2 bases, with 13 bases lying between them.

The V call is TRBV12-3 or TRBV12-4, the J call TRBJ2-5, with D unresolved. This CDR3 comprises 13 residues. Trimming removed 3 bases at V and 11 bases at J, with 16 bases between. The CDR3 DNA sequence: TGTGCCAGCAGTTTGGTCCCCGCCAATGAGCAGTACTTC. This encodes CASSLVPANEQYF.

The chain has TRBV6-1 and TRBJ2-4; TRBD1 or TRBD2 may be the D gene (5 bases each). The CDR3 runs to 17 residues. V lost 6 bases and J 2 bases, leaving 20 bases between the germline ends. Germline V gene lookup returns CDR1 MNHNS and CDR2 SASEGT. CDR3: CASRPEAGWGTKNIQYF. Here the CDR3 DNA reads TGTGCCAGCAGACCAGAGGCGGGTTGGGGGACCAAAAACATTCAGTACTTC.

This clonotype appeared a few times. The chain joins TRBV20-1 to TRBJ1-6; D may be TRBD1 (5 bases). Trimming removed 2 bases at V and 3 bases at J, with 11 bases between. Germline V gene sequence: CDR1 DFQATT, CDR2 SNEGSKA (reference sequence). CDR3 length equals 15 residues. The CDR3 DNA reads as TGCAGTGCTAGATCTTCAGGGAACTATAATTCACCCCTCCACTTT. Translating gives CSARSSGNYNSPLHF.

This clonotype was seen ten or more times. The chain is built from TRBV6-2 or TRBV6-3 and TRBJ2-5; 7 positions agree with TRBD1. The CDR3 runs 15 residues. The J segment lost 2 bases and the V segment lost 6 bases, leaving 9 bases of the junction unmatched. Per the germline V gene, CDR1 is MNHEY and CDR2 is SVGEGT. The DNA of the CDR3 is TGTGCCAGCAGAGGTTTAGGGGGCCTACAAGAGACCCAGTACTTC. Protein product: CASRGLGGLQETQYF.

The chain carries TRBV20-1 and TRBJ2-3, with 10 bases lining up with TRBD2. V shed 1 base and J 2 bases; nucleotides not matched to a gene: 6. The germline gives CDR1 DFQATT, CDR2 SNEGSKA (reference sequence). This CDR3 contains 16 residues. This chain's CDR3 is CSARVGSGGSTDTQYF. The CDR3 coding sequence is TGCAGTGCTAGAGTTGGTAGCGGGGGGTCCACAGATACGCAGTATTTT.

The gene calls are TRBV12-3 or TRBV12-4 and TRBJ2-3; 7 nucleotides align to TRBD2. The CDR3 sequence is 16 residues long. J lost 2 bases, V lost 0 bases, and 5 bases had no gene match. CDR3 DNA sequence: TGTGCCAGCAGTTTAGCACCAGCGGGATACACAGATACGCAGTATTTT. This codes for CASSLAPAGYTDTQYF.

The chain is built from TRBV7-3 and TRBJ2-3; D gene ambiguous. Germline V gives CDR1 SGHTA, CDR2 FQGTGA. The germline V and J ends were trimmed by 0 bases and 6 bases, with 7 bases remaining between them. The CDR3 has 13 amino acids. This CDR3 reads CASSLTIGDTQYF. CDR3 in DNA: TGTGCCAGCAGCTTAACGATAGGCGATACGCAGTATTTT.

CDR3 nucleotides: TGCAGTGCCACGGGGGGGACAGGGATGGGGGACTATGGCTACACCTTC. Protein sequence: CSATGGTGMGDYGYTF. The V and J genes are TRBV20-1 and TRBJ1-2; 9 nucleotides line up with TRBD1. CDR1 is DFQATT and CDR2 is SNEGSKA in the germline V gene (reference sequence). This CDR3 has 16 amino acids. Unmatched junction bases numbered 14, after V lost 6 bases and J lost 3 bases.